A single sample gave rise to the 27 T cell receptor beta chains below, sequenced in a study of T-cell memory formation after mild COVID-19 (dated by TCRdb to the early 2020s). The library relied on 5' RACE. The listed sequencing device is Illumina NovaSeq 6000. Starting from the raw public reads, TCRdb applied fastp trimming at Q25, assembled clones with MiXCR and retained in-frame beta chains. Identical CDR3 protein sequences are pooled into one entry, listed with their most common genes and DNA. The sample profile shows some 330,000 distinct CDR3 sequences; around 21% of them were found once. The ten largest clones take up around 13% of the sample. The sequenced sample consisted of PBMCs or a T cell subset sorted from them (not recorded which). The receptors stem from an adult woman who had mild COVID-19 (a few samples of this study predate the infection). The sample titles of this study are shuffled in the database, so cell type and time point are left out; the donor was told from shared clones.

This clonotype was counted only a few times. The V call is TRBV20-1, the J call TRBJ1-2; D possibly corresponds to TRBD1 (5 bases). Between the trimmed V and J ends, which lost 6 bases and 4 bases, there was a span of 12 bases. Germline V gene lookup returns CDR1 DFQATT and CDR2 SNEGSKA (reference sequence). This CDR3 region has 12 residues. The CDR3 spells CSARDLGYGYTF. The CDR3 bases are TGCAGTGCCAGGGATTTGGGCTATGGCTACACCTTC.

This clonotype came up many times. This chain uses TRBV5-5 with TRBJ2-2; D tentatively reads TRBD1 or TRBD2 (5 bases each). V was pared by 1 base and J by 2 bases, with 9 bases between. Germline V gives CDR1 SGHKS, CDR2 YYEKEE (reference sequence). This CDR3 contains 15 residues. The CDR3 DNA reads TGTGCCAGCAGCTTGAGAGGGGACAACACCGGGGAGCTGTTTTTT. Translating it yields CASSLRGDNTGELFF.

This clonotype came up many times. The J gene is TRBJ2-3, the V gene TRBV5-1, with D unclear. Germline V gene data show CDR1 as SGHRS and CDR2 as YFSETQ. The V end lost 6 bases, the J end lost 4 bases, and 9 bases lay between the germline ends. The CDR3 runs 12 residues. The CDR3 sequence: CASNSLADTQYF. For the CDR3, the DNA is TGCGCCAGCAATAGTCTAGCAGATACGCAGTATTTT.

This clonotype was counted once. The chain carries TRBV5-1 and TRBJ2-3; 10 positions match TRBD2. V shed 2 bases, J shed 4 bases, and the junction held 7 bases outside the gene matches. The CDR3 contains 16 residues. CDR1 and CDR2 (germline): SGHRS, YFSETQ. CDR3 nucleotide sequence: TGCGCCAGCAGCTTTGAGCTAGCGGGAGCAGCAGATACGCAGTATTTT. Protein sequence: CASSFELAGAADTQYF.

The gene calls are TRBV20-1 and TRBJ1-1, with D tentatively TRBD1 (5 bases). The CDR3 totals 11 residues. Germline CDR1 DFQATT, CDR2 SNEGSKA (reference sequence). Deletions cut 3 bases from V and 8 bases from J, with 10 bases between. In DNA, the CDR3 is TGCAGTGCTAGTCCGGGGGGGGAAGCTTTCTTT. It is translated as CSASPGGEAFF.

This clonotype has just a few counts. V is TRBV6-5 and J is TRBJ1-4; D is unresolved. The germline CDR1 and CDR2 sequences are MNHEY and SVGAGI. This CDR3 is 14 amino acids long. V lost 0 bases, J lost 5 bases, and 7 bases lay in between. CDR3 coding DNA: TGTGCCAGCAGTTACTCGTTCGGGAATGAAAAACTGTTTTTT. It specifies CASSYSFGNEKLFF.

This clonotype has just a few counts. The V gene is TRBV20-1, the J gene TRBJ1-2, with D possibly TRBD1 on 5 matching bases. V was cut by 1 base and J by 2 bases, with 20 bases left in between. This CDR3 comprises 17 residues. The germline V gene has CDR1 DFQATT and CDR2 SNEGSKA (reference sequence). The CDR3 bases are TGCAGTGCTAGAGCTTACCGTAAGGACACCTACAACTATGGCTACACCTTC. Its translation: CSARAYRKDTYNYGYTF.

This clonotype was seen a few times. The chain carries TRBV5-1 and TRBJ1-1; TRBD1 is a possible D gene (5 bases). The CDR3 runs to 13 residues. Germline V gene lookup returns CDR1 SGHRS and CDR2 YFSETQ. Trimming left V 4 bases short and J 3 bases short, with 10 bases between. DNA for the CDR3: TGCGCCAGCAGCAGGTCGACAGACACTGAAGCTTTCTTT. As protein: CASSRSTDTEAFF.

This clonotype was observed a few times. The chain links TRBV4-3 to TRBJ2-1, with 10 bases matching TRBD1. Germline-derived CDR1 and CDR2 are LGHNA and YSLEER. V dropped 4 bases and J dropped 7; count of bases not matched to a gene: 13. This CDR3 contains 17 residues. This CDR3 is CASSLDPRDRGANEQFF. The CDR3 DNA follows: TGCGCCAGCAGCCTAGACCCTCGGGACAGGGGTGCGAATGAGCAGTTCTTC.

The J gene is TRBJ1-6, the V gene TRBV7-6, with a weak D call TRBD1 (6 bases). The ends were cut back, 2 bases at V and 5 bases at J, with 10 bases in the middle. The CDR3 totals 15 residues. Germline assignment: CDR1 SGHVS and CDR2 FNYEAQ. CDR3 DNA: TGTGCCAGCAGCTTACGGACAGCTAATAATTCACCCCTCCACTTT. As protein: CASSLRTANNSPLHF.

This clonotype occurred a few times. The chain recombines TRBV7-9 with TRBJ2-3, with D perhaps TRBD2 (6 bases). Germline CDR1 is SEHNR and CDR2 is FQNEAQ (reference sequence). Trimming removed 4 bases from V and 3 bases from J, with 14 bases in between. CDR3 length equals 15 residues. For the CDR3, the DNA is TGTGCCAGCAGCTCACTTGAGGGGAGGACAGATACGCAGTATTTT. As protein: CASSSLEGRTDTQYF.

This clonotype showed up just a few times. V is TRBV4-2 and J is TRBJ2-3; 9 nucleotides agree with TRBD2. This CDR3 comprises 19 residues. Per germline, CDR1 LGHNA and CDR2 YNFKEQ. V lost 2 bases, J lost 3 bases, and 15 bases stayed unmatched. CDR3 nucleotides: TGTGCCAGCAGCCAAAGAGAGACTAGCGGCCCTACCGGGACAGATACGCAGTATTTT. Translated, it gives CASSQRETSGPTGTDTQYF.

The rearrangement links TRBV24-1 to TRBJ2-1; D call uncertain. The CDR3 loop spans 13 amino acids. The V and J ends lost 2 bases and 4 bases respectively, with 5 bases between them. CDR1 and CDR2 (germline): KGHDR, SFDVKD. The CDR3 DNA is TGTGCCACCAGTGATTCCCCTTACAATGAGCAGTTCTTC. Translation: CATSDSPYNEQFF.

This clonotype was observed many times. V usage is TRBV5-1 and J usage is TRBJ2-7; the match to TRBD1 covers 9 bases. Per germline, CDR1 SGHRS and CDR2 YFSETQ. The length of the CDR3 is 16 residues. With V trimmed by 4 bases and J by 2 bases, 10 bases remained unmatched. The chain's CDR3 is CASSPNPGTGTYEQYF. Here the CDR3 DNA reads TGCGCCAGCAGCCCGAACCCCGGGACAGGGACCTACGAGCAGTACTTC.

The chain has TRBV12-3 or TRBV12-4 and TRBJ1-5; no firm D call. The CDR3 is made up of 13 amino acids. V lost 6 bases and J 4 bases, leaving 10 bases between the germline ends. CDR3 amino acids: CASSARLNQPQHF. The CDR3 coding sequence is TGTGCCAGCAGCGCAAGGCTGAATCAGCCCCAGCATTTT.

The J gene is TRBJ2-1, the V gene TRBV4-1; D not resolved. V dropped 2 bases and J dropped 13 bases, with 18 bases sitting between them. The CDR3 spans 14 residues. The germline CDR1 and CDR2 sequences are MGHRA and YSYEKL. CDR3 sequence: CASSQLNGFRVQFF. For the CDR3, the DNA is TGCGCCAGCAGCCAACTGAATGGGTTCCGTGTTCAGTTCTTC.

This clonotype was seen a few times. The J gene is TRBJ1-6, the V gene TRBV20-1; 11 positions agree with TRBD1. Germline assignment: CDR1 DFQATT and CDR2 SNEGSKA (reference sequence). The V gene end was trimmed by 6 bases and the J gene end by 8 bases; junction bases not matched to a gene: 3. This CDR3 has 13 residues. This CDR3 is CSAGTGGYSPLHF. In nucleotides, the CDR3 is TGCAGTGCAGGGACAGGGGGGTATTCACCCCTCCACTTT.

V is TRBV18 and J is TRBJ2-7; a weak D match, TRBD1 (5 bases). The CDR3 loop spans 14 amino acids. V dropped 3 bases and J dropped 4 bases, with 13 bases sitting between them. The germline gives CDR1 KGHSH, CDR2 LQKENI. Here the CDR3 reads CASSPEAGNYEQYF. CDR3 bases: TGTGCCAGCTCACCCGAGGCAGGGAATTACGAGCAGTACTTC.

As regards this clonotype: The junction shows a germline mismatch at one end, possibly a read error. This chain uses TRBV28 with TRBJ2-7; D gene ambiguous. Germline CDR1 reads MDHEN; CDR2 reads SYDVKM. The CDR3 has 13 amino acids. The CDR3: CASSLGVGTAPDF. DNA of the CDR3: TGTGCCAGCAGTTTAGGAGTCGGTACCGCACCGGACTTC.

This clonotype has a handful of counts. The rearrangement uses TRBV28 and TRBJ2-3, with 7 bases lining up with TRBD2. The CDR3 is 14 residues long. Germline V gives CDR1 MDHEN, CDR2 SYDVKM. DNA for the CDR3: TGTGCGGTTGGTCTAGCGGACCGCACAGATACGCAGTATTTT. Translated: CAVGLADRTDTQYF.

The sample holds many counts of this clonotype. The CDR3 loop is CASRQQGAATQYF. The CDR3 DNA follows: TGTGCCAGCAGACAACAGGGGGCAGCTACGCAGTATTTT. This chain joins TRBV6-5 and TRBJ2-3, with 9 bases lining up with TRBD1. The J segment lost 8 bases and the V segment lost 6 bases, leaving 6 bases of the junction unmatched. Germline V gene lookup returns CDR1 MNHEY and CDR2 SVGAGI. This CDR3 has 13 amino acids.

This clonotype was seen more than once but under ten times. The rearrangement links TRBV5-6 to TRBJ2-2; D is uncertain. CDR3 length: 14 residues. Germline V lookup: CDR1 SGHDT, CDR2 YYEEEE. V lost 4 bases to trimming and J lost 8 bases, with 15 bases between them. The CDR3 is CASSPDVGSGELFF. The CDR3 coding sequence is TGTGCCAGCAGCCCGGACGTGGGTTCGGGGGAGCTGTTTTTT.

The rearrangement uses TRBV4-1 and TRBJ2-3; possibly TRBD2 for D (5 bases). The CDR3 is made up of 17 amino acids. The V end was cut by 0 bases, the J end by 2 bases, with 15 bases between. Germline-derived CDR1 and CDR2 are MGHRA and YSYEKL. In nucleotides, the CDR3 is TGCGCCAGCAGCCAAGATGAAGCGGCGGCGCACACAGATACGCAGTATTTT. Residues: CASSQDEAAAHTDTQYF.

V and J are TRBV3-1 and TRBJ1-6; no firm D call. The CDR3 has 13 amino acids. The germline gives CDR1 LGHDT, CDR2 YNNKEL (reference sequence). The V end lost 0 bases, the J end lost 10 bases, and 7 bases lay between the germline ends. CDR3 region: CASSQDGNSPLHF. DNA for the CDR3: TGTGCCAGCAGCCAAGACGGGAACTCACCCCTCCACTTT.

The chain couples TRBV2 to TRBJ1-1, with D unresolved. The CDR3 is 14 amino acids. Trimming shortened V by 10 bases and J by 0 bases, and 15 bases separated the two germline ends. Germline lookup yields CDR1 SNHLY and CDR2 FYNNEI. The CDR3 protein is CATGLQPLNTEAFF. CDR3 nucleotide sequence: TGTGCCACCGGTCTACAGCCTTTGAACACTGAAGCTTTCTTT.

The J gene is TRBJ2-5, the V gene TRBV20-1; 8 nucleotides agree with TRBD2. The germline V gene has CDR1 DFQATT and CDR2 SNEGSKA (reference sequence). The CDR3 has 14 residues. Unmatched junction bases numbered 5, after V lost 3 bases and J lost 2 bases. CDR3 residues: CSARDGRGQETQYF. In nucleotides, the CDR3 is TGCAGTGCTAGGGACGGGAGGGGGCAAGAGACCCAGTACTTC.

The table lists this clonotype with a few counts. The chain has TRBV5-1 and TRBJ1-5; TRBD1 aligns across 9 bases. CDR3 length equals 15 residues. Germline CDR1 and CDR2: SGHRS and YFSETQ. V was clipped by 4 bases and J by 6 bases; unmatched bases: 8. This CDR3 reads CASSPGQGGGQPQHF. CDR3 DNA sequence: TGCGCCAGCAGCCCGGGACAGGGAGGGGGTCAGCCCCAGCATTTT.